The T cell receptor (beta chain) described here comes from a study of blood T cell repertoires in COVID-19. The overall study: The United States, Italy and Spain provided the acute and convalescent COVID-19 samples. In each case, the material was cDNA or gDNA derived from T cells, B-cell-depleted T cells, or PBMCs.

The CDR3 contains 16 residues. The germline V gene encodes CDR1 SGHVS and CDR2 FQNEAQ. Trimming shortened V by 4 bases and J by 0 bases, and 13 bases separated the two germline ends. The method was immunoSEQ multiplex PCR; TCRdb's version includes in-frame clones alone and lacks a portion of them. The sample consists of 110,000 to 150,000 clones, 85% to 90% of them appearing once. The sequencing sample was made of peripheral blood. The sequence was collected from a woman aged 55-69 years with active COVID-19. The chain couples TRBV7-8 to TRBJ2-4; possible D gene TRBD2, 5 bases. The CDR3 DNA reads as TGTGCCAGCAGCTCAGGAGGAGCACTAGCCAAAAACATTCAGTACTTC. This sequence encodes CASSSGGALAKNIQYF.